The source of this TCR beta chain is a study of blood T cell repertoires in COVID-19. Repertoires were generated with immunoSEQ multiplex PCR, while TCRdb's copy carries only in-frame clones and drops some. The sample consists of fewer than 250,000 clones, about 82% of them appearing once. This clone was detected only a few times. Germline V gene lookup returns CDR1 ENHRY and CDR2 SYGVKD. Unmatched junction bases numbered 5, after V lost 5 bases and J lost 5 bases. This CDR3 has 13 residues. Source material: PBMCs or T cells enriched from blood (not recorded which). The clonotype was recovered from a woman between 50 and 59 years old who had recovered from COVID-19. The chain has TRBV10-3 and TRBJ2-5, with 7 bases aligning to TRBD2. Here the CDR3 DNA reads TGTGCCATCAGTACTAGCGCCGGCGAGACCCAGTACTTC. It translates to CAISTSAGETQYF.